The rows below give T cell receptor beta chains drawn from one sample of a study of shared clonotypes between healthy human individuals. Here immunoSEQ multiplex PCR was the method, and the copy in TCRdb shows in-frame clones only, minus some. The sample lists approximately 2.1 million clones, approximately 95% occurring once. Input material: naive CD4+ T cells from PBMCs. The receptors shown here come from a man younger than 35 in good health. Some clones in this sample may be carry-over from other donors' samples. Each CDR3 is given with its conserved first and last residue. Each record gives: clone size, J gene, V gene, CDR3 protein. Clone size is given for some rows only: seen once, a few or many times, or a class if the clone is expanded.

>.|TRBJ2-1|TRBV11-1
CASNERGGLKREQFF
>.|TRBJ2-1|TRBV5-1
CASTPLAANVDEQFF
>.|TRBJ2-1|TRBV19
CASSIFRTSGDYNEQFF
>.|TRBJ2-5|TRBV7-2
CASSLSSETQYF
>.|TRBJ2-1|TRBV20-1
CSGDFTNEQFF
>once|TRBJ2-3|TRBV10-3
CAIRGSETDTQYF
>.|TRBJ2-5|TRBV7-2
CASSFEGWETQYF
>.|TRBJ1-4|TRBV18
CASSPRTGGGQGGEKLFF
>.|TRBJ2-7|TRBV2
CASNIQRESDEQYF
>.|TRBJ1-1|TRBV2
CASSVFVQNTEAFF
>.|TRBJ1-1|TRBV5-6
CASSLGGRNTEAFF
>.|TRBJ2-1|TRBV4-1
CASSRPGLAGYNEQFF
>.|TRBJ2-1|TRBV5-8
CASSVTSGSVYEQFF
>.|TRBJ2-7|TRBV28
CASTLPPYEQYF
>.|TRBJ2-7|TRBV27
CASSPRQYYEQYF
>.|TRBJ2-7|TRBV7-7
CASSPTDLSYEQYF
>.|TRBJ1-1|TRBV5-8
CASSLGILKAVMNTEAFF
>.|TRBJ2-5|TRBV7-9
CASSFMGGHETQYF
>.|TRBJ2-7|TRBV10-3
CAISKLAGGVNEQYF
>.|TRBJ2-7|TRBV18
CASSPPDRGSYEQYF
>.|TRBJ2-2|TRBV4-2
CASSQGPLGAANTGELFF
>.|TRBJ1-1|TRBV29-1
CSVQGVATEAFF